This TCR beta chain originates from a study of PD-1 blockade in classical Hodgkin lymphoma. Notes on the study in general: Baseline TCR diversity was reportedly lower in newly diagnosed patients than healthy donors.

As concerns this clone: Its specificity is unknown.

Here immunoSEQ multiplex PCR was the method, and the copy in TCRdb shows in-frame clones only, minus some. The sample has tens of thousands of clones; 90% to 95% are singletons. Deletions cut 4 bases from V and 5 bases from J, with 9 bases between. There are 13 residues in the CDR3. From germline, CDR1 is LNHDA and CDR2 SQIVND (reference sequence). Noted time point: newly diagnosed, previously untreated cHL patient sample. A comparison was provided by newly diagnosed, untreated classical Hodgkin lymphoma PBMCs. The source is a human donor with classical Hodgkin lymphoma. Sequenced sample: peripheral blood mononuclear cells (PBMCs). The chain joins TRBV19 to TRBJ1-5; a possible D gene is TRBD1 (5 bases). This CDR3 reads CASSTGEDQPQHF. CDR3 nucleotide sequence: TGTGCCAGTAGTACGGGGGAGGATCAGCCCCAGCATTTT.